The 18 T cell receptor beta chains reported below all come from one sample, sequenced in a study of regulatory T cells in long-lasting Graves disease. Investigators prepared the TCR beta libraries by applying iRepertoire HTBI primers and Arm-PCR of CDR3 regions. From the multiplex PCR reads, TCRdb called clonotypes with MiXCR, one entry per CDR3 protein. The data contain some 430,000 distinct CDR3 sequences, about 22% of them singletons. Described time point: persistent/refractory GD, antithyroid drugs over 5 years with positive TRAb. PBMC RNA was the source of the TCR library. Source: peripheral blood mononuclear cells (PBMCs), taken when the disease was refractory, from a patient treated with antithyroid drugs. The receptors stem from a female donor with Graves disease.

The chain couples TRBV6-5 to TRBJ1-1, with 7 nucleotides matching TRBD1. The ends lost 2 bases at V and 4 bases at J; junction bases unmatched: 13. Germline values: CDR1 MNHEY, CDR2 SVGAGI. The CDR3 runs 17 residues. In DNA form, the CDR3 reads TGTGCCAGCAGTTACCAGCCGACAGGGTTCGGGAGCACTGAAGCTTTCTTT. It yields the protein CASSYQPTGFGSTEAFF.

This clonotype has a count of ten or more. CDR3 nucleotides: TGTGCCAGCAGTTTGGGACAGGGGAGGATGAACACTGAAGCTTTCTTT. Its translation: CASSLGQGRMNTEAFF. The J gene is TRBJ1-1, the V gene TRBV27; 10 positions match TRBD1. The CDR3 contains 16 residues. J lost 0 bases, V lost 3 bases, and 4 bases had no gene match. Germline loops: CDR1 MNHEY, CDR2 SMNVEV (reference sequence).

For this clonotype: One end of the junction fails to match germline, which may point to a read error. This chain uses TRBV20-1 with TRBJ1-2, with D tentatively TRBD1 (5 bases). Germline V gene sequence: CDR1 DFQATT, CDR2 SNEGSKA (reference sequence). The CDR3 is 15 residues long. The CDR3 DNA reads TGCAGTGCTAGCCTCCCATCCGGGGGTAACTATGGCTGCACCTTC. The encoded protein is CSASLPSGGNYGCTF.

This clonotype appeared many times. The chain joins TRBV2 to TRBJ2-5; D gene uncertain. V shed 5 bases and J shed 5 bases, with 12 bases lying between them. Germline CDR1 SNHLY, CDR2 FYNNEI. The CDR3 covers 13 residues. Here the CDR3 reads CASSTVGGETQYF. CDR3 in DNA: TGTGCCAGCAGTACCGTCGGTGGGGAGACCCAGTACTTC.

This clonotype has more than one count but fewer than ten. The chain joins TRBV28 to TRBJ2-3, with a possible D match to TRBD2 (6 bases). The CDR3 has 17 residues. V was shortened by 5 bases and J by 1 base, with 19 bases between the two germline ends. CDR1 and CDR2 from the germline V gene are MDHEN and SYDVKM. CDR3 nucleotide sequence: TGTGCCAGCAGTCTGCGACTAGTTGGAGTGGGCACAGATACGCAGTATTTT. This translates into CASSLRLVGVGTDTQYF.

This clonotype was counted many times. The V gene is TRBV28, the J gene TRBJ1-2; 7 nucleotides match TRBD1. This CDR3 is 14 amino acids long. Germline lookup yields CDR1 MDHEN and CDR2 SYDVKM. The V and J ends lost 3 bases and 4 bases, in that order; junction bases with no gene match: 5. CDR3 nucleotide sequence: TGTGCCAGCAGTTTTGGGGACAGCGGCTATGGCTACACCTTC. This encodes CASSFGDSGYGYTF.

V gene TRBV7-9 combines with J gene TRBJ2-1; 10 bases align to TRBD1. After removal of 6 bases from V and 6 bases from J, the junction contained 14 bases not matched to a gene. The CDR3 is 17 residues long. CDR1 is SEHNR and CDR2 is FQNEAQ in the germline V gene (reference sequence). The CDR3 is CASRATNRDRGGNEQFF. The CDR3 nucleotides are TGTGCCAGCAGAGCCACCAACCGGGACAGGGGAGGCAATGAGCAGTTCTTC. The full variable domain, its missing parts supplied by reference TRBV7-9 and TRBJ2-1, is DTGVSQNPRHKITKRGQNVTFRCDPISEHNRLYWYRQTLGQGPEFLTYFQNEAQLEKSRLLSDRFSAERPKGSFSTLEIQRTEQGDSAMYLCASRATNRDRGGNEQFFGPGTRLTVL.

The CDR3 sequence is CASSPPPYRARSTYEQYF. The CDR3 DNA sequence: TGTGCCAGCAGCCCCCCCCCTTACCGGGCCCGCTCAACCTACGAGCAGTACTTC. V and J are TRBV6-5 and TRBJ2-7, with D uncertain. V was shortened by 6 bases and J by 2 bases, with 26 bases between the two germline ends. The CDR3 spans 18 residues. Germline CDR1 is MNHEY and CDR2 is SVGAGI.

This rearrangement joins TRBV6-2 or TRBV6-3 to TRBJ1-5, with a tentative D call TRBD1 (6 bases). The CDR3 spans 15 residues. Trimming stripped 5 bases from V and 6 bases from J, with 17 bases between. Per germline, CDR1 MNHEY and CDR2 SVGEGT. This CDR3 reads CASSRLGGGAQPQHF. The CDR3 DNA reads as TGTGCCAGCAGTCGGCTGGGGGGGGGGGCTCAGCCCCAGCATTTT.

V and J are TRBV29-1 and TRBJ1-2; D remains unclear. The CDR3 spans 11 residues. Germline assignment: CDR1 SQVTM and CDR2 ANQGSEA. The germline V and J ends were trimmed by 2 bases and 4 bases, with 5 bases remaining between them. The CDR3 spells CSVELGYGYTF. The CDR3 DNA follows: TGCAGCGTTGAATTGGGCTATGGCTACACCTTC. The full variable domain, completed using reference TRBV29-1 and TRBJ1-2, is SAVISQKPSRDICQRGTSLTIQCQVDSQVTMMFWYRQQPGQSLTLIATANQGSEATYESGFVIDKFPISRPNLTFSTLTVSNMSPEDSSIYLCSVELGYGYTFGSGTRLTVV.

This clonotype was counted at least ten times. The genes are TRBV7-2 and TRBJ1-2; tentative D call: TRBD1 (5 bases). The CDR3 is 13 amino acids. The germline gives CDR1 SGHTA, CDR2 FQGNSA. The V gene lost 5 bases and the J gene lost 14 bases, with 21 bases spanning the gap. CDR3 sequence: CASSRRDPVDSTF. CDR3 in DNA: TGTGCCAGCAGCAGACGGGACCCCGTCGATTCGACCTTC.

This clonotype has ten or more counts. J is TRBJ2-5 and V is TRBV20-1, with a tentative D call TRBD2 (6 bases). Germline CDR1 and CDR2: DFQATT and SNEGSKA (reference sequence). V was pared by 5 bases and J by 5 bases, with 15 bases between. The CDR3 length is 13 residues. CDR3 region: CSAPGTVLETQYF. The CDR3 bases are TGCAGTGCTCCTGGGACTGTCTTGGAGACCCAGTACTTC.

Concerning this clonotype itself: A read error may produce the germline difference seen at one junction end. The V and J genes are TRBV30 and TRBJ2-5, with 7 bases lining up with TRBD2. Germline assignment: CDR1 GTSNPN and CDR2 SVGIG (reference sequence). CDR3 length: 15 residues. CDR3 nucleotides: TGTGCCTGGAGTATGGCGGGAGCGGAACAAGAGGCCCAGTACTTC. Residues: CAWSMAGAEQEAQYF.

This clonotype showed up just a few times. The chain links TRBV5-1 to TRBJ1-3, with a possible D match to TRBD1 (5 bases). Per the germline V gene, CDR1 is SGHRS and CDR2 is YFSETQ. Trimming cost V 0 bases and J 2 bases, with 12 bases left between them. The CDR3 runs 16 residues. The CDR3 DNA reads TGCGCCAGCAGCTTGGTTGGGGGACTCGCTGGAAACACCATATATTTT. This codes for CASSLVGGLAGNTIYF.

This clonotype was found a few times. A much larger clone is a single base away; this may be a read error. Without the conserved terminal phenylalanine or tryptophan, this CDR3 likely stems from a read error. V and J are TRBV27 and TRBJ2-7; D may be TRBD2 (5 bases). There are 15 residues in the CDR3. Germline CDR1 and CDR2: MNHEY and SMNVEV (reference sequence). Trimming stripped 4 bases from V and 2 bases from J, with 15 bases between. The CDR3 region has the DNA TGTGCCAGCAGTTCCCCCGGACTCAATCCCTACGAGCAGTACTCC. As protein: CASSSPGLNPYEQYS.

V usage is TRBV7-9 and J usage is TRBJ2-7; 8 positions match TRBD1. Germline loops: CDR1 SEHNR, CDR2 FQNEAQ (reference sequence). The CDR3 extends over 15 amino acids. With 5 bases clipped from V and 2 bases from J, the junction kept 8 bases outside the gene matches. CDR3 loop: CASSGPGQGPYEQYF. CDR3 nucleotides: TGTGCCAGCAGCGGACCTGGACAGGGCCCCTACGAGCAGTACTTC.

A word on this clonotype: A much more abundant neighbour one base away suggests this may be a read error. The chain employs TRBV20-1 and TRBJ1-1; D remains ambiguous. Germline V gene data show CDR1 as DFQATT and CDR2 as SNEGSKA (reference sequence). V was clipped by 6 bases and J by 1 base, with 18 bases between them. This CDR3 spans 15 amino acids. Written as DNA, the CDR3 is TGCAGTGCGATCACCACCGCGGGCAGGAACACTGAAGCTTTCTTT. Translating gives CSAITTAGRNTEAFF.

This clonotype showed up many times. The V and J genes are TRBV7-3 and TRBJ2-5, with D possibly being TRBD2 (6 bases). The CDR3 sequence is 16 residues long. The V and J ends lost 0 bases and 1 base respectively, with 12 bases between them. The germline CDR1 and CDR2 sequences are SGHTA and FQGTGA. The CDR3 spells CASSLTSGGTQETQYF. CDR3 nucleotides: TGTGCCAGCAGCTTAACGTCCGGGGGTACCCAAGAGACCCAGTACTTC.